This T cell receptor beta chain stems from a study of T cell clones after liver transplantation (dated by TCRdb to between 2019 and 2020). With respect to the entire study: The samples were obtained from ITN030ST, a randomized trial that attempted immunosuppression withdrawal within 2 years after liver transplantation. Donor-reactive T cell clones were identified using TCRbeta sequencing after a pre-transplant mixed lymphocyte reaction and were then followed in post-transplant blood. Third party-reactive TCRbeta sequences were also identified from pre-transplant MLRs to serve as an antigen-independent comparator for donor-reactive sequences. Three of the eight recipients were HCV-positive; the others were transplanted for non-autoimmune, non-viral indications. Subjects received no induction therapy and standard immunosuppression until randomization at 12-24 months post-transplant. To count as tolerant, a recipient had to stay completely off immunosuppression for at least one year without liver enzymes climbing beyond twice the upper limit of normal. Blood samples were collected pre-transplant, then pre-randomization ahead of withdrawal, and finally post-randomization once withdrawal had either been completed or failed. A cohort of 8 liver transplant recipients was studied, of whom 3 were classified as tolerant and 5 as non-tolerant. Overall results and qualifications from the work: In a couple of subjects, low numbers of available donor cells limited the measurable donor-reactive repertoire. Circulating donor-reactive CD4 TCRbeta sequences fell significantly post-transplant in most of the 8 subjects, irrespective of tolerance or HCV status. A greater decline was seen for donor-reactive sequences than for third party-reactive sequences, suggesting partial antigen-specific deletion unrelated to withdrawal success. Conclusions were preliminary, limited by small, heterogeneous patient numbers and non-standardized post-transplant time points. When repertoire turnover was accounted for, significantly reduced detection of donor-reactive sequences was found in 7 of 8 subjects for CD4 and in 8 of 8 subjects for CD8. Because no allograft tissue specimens were available, donor-reactive T cells may have migrated into the graft instead of being deleted.

Explained via the paper, the time point label denotes: pre-transplant. Unstimulated PBMCs, after thawing, were stained for CD3, CD4 and CD8 and then FACS-sorted into CD3+CD4+ and CD3+CD8+ populations. Randomization to immunosuppression withdrawal applied to every one of the 8 studied subjects. The Qiagen DNeasy Blood and Tissue Kit was used to isolate genomic DNA. High-throughput TCRbeta CDR3 sequencing of frozen genomic DNA was performed by immunoSEQ, including PCR amplification, mapping, bias correction and internal controls. The paper's data handling went like this. Only productive rearrangements were retained, and each unique TCRbeta sequence was defined by its CDR3 nucleotide sequence together with its V and J gene. Donor-reactive sequences required at least 5-fold expansion in CFSE-low cells versus unstimulated pre-transplant cells and at least 0.01% frequency. Minimum frequency thresholds were set for each subject on the basis of the unstimulated sample with the lowest template count, so that a detection power of at least 90% was ensured. Repertoire turnover was measured by Jensen-Shannon divergence between the top 1000 TCRbeta sequences post- and pre-transplant. Changes in detection of donor-reactive sequences were tested with two-sided Fisher's exact tests. Drawn from immuneACCESS, this table holds only the in-frame rearrangements with V and J called that TCRdb kept. Clones are partly lost; checked studies trace under half to an unresolved V gene and leave the rest unexplained. V and J calls and clone size are given by that table; D and trimming were obtained from the DNA. Present in this sample are 70,000 or so clones, 90% of which were seen just once. Jointly, the top ten make up 2% to 3% of the sample.

Unmatched junction bases come to 16, with V trimmed by 7 bases and J by 5 bases. In the germline V gene, CDR1 corresponds to SQVTM and CDR2 to ANQGSEA. Including cysteine and phenylalanine, the CDR3 has 18 amino acids. Of all the DNA, just the CDR3 is kept, 54 bases in frame from base 1. Worth noting for this clone: Which antigen it targets is not known. Base qualities were left out, and no much larger clone turns up one base away.

This receptor was taken from a human donor who received a liver transplant. The specimen was CD4+ T cells from blood, collected before liver transplant. Recombination linked TRBV29-1 to TRBJ2-1; 14 bases in the junction line up with TRBD2. Here the CDR3 is given as CSGTGTSGRGASNNEQFF. The nucleotide sequence reads as follows: TGCAGCGGAACCGGGACTAGCGGGAGAGGTGCGTCTAACAATGAGCAGTTCTTC.